The 20 T cell receptor beta chains below all came from one sample that was sequenced in a study of blood T cell repertoires in COVID-19. The method was immunoSEQ multiplex PCR; TCRdb's version includes in-frame clones alone and lacks a portion of them. This table holds about 230,000 clones, roughly 88% found once. The sample taken for sequencing was peripheral blood. These receptors all stem from a woman between 40 and 50 years old who had recovered from COVID-19.

This clone has just one count. V gene TRBV19 combines with J gene TRBJ1-5; a possible D gene is TRBD1 (6 bases). CDR1 and CDR2 (germline): LNHDA, SQIVND (reference sequence). This CDR3 has 15 amino acids. V was cut by 6 bases and J by 3 bases, with 15 bases left in between. CDR3 nucleotide sequence: TGTGCCAGTAGCGCCGGGACATATTACAATCAGCCCCAGCATTTT. This sequence encodes CASSAGTYYNQPQHF. Filled out from reference TRBV19 and TRBJ1-5, the complete variable domain reads DGGITQSPKYLFRKEGQNVTLSCEQNLNHDAMYWYRQDPGQGLRLIYYSQIVNDFQKGDIAEGYSVSREKKESFPLTVTSAQKNPTAFYLCASSAGTYYNQPQHFGDGTRLSIL.

The chain joins TRBV19 to TRBJ2-3; 10 bases are a match to TRBD2. The CDR3 is made up of 17 amino acids. Germline CDR1 and CDR2: LNHDA and SQIVND (reference sequence). V dropped 3 bases and J dropped 2; count of bases not matched to a gene: 8. The CDR3 DNA reads as TGTGCCAGTAGTATCCGGCCTACTAGCGGGGCCACAGATACGCAGTATTTT. This encodes CASSIRPTSGATDTQYF.

This sequence joins TRBV7-9 and TRBJ2-2, with a tentative D call TRBD2 (6 bases). The CDR3 contains 15 residues. CDR1 SEHNR and CDR2 FQNEAQ come from the germline V gene (reference sequence). Trimming shortened V by 3 bases and J by 0 bases, and 8 bases separated the two germline ends. The CDR3 sequence is CASSFLAANTGELFF. The CDR3 DNA is TGTGCCAGCAGCTTTTTAGCGGCGAACACCGGGGAGCTGTTTTTT.

Only one count was recorded for this clone. J is TRBJ2-5 and V is TRBV19; 7 bases match TRBD1. Germline CDR1 reads LNHDA; CDR2 reads SQIVND (reference sequence). This CDR3 has 15 residues. V lost 6 bases, J lost 5 bases, and 12 bases stayed unmatched. The CDR3 nucleotides read TGTGCCAGTAGCTTTCTTGGGACAGTCCAGGAGACCCAGTACTTC. It specifies CASSFLGTVQETQYF.

There are a few counts of this clone. The V and J genes are TRBV25-1 and TRBJ1-2, with D maybe TRBD1 (5 bases). The germline CDR1 and CDR2 sequences are MGHDK and SYGVNS. This CDR3 has 12 amino acids. Deletions cut 4 bases from V and 7 bases from J, with 10 bases between. CDR3 bases: TGTGCCAGCAGTGTTGGAGGGGCTGGCTACACCTTC. Amino acids: CASSVGGAGYTF.

V is TRBV19 and J is TRBJ2-1; weak D call: TRBD1 (5 bases). V was clipped by 8 bases and J by 6 bases, with 14 bases between them. The germline V gene encodes CDR1 LNHDA and CDR2 SQIVND (reference sequence). The CDR3 sequence is 13 residues long. The CDR3 sequence: CASSPQVRNEQFF. The CDR3 DNA reads TGTGCCAGTTCCCCACAGGTACGCAATGAGCAGTTCTTC.

V usage is TRBV11-2 and J usage is TRBJ2-1, with D uncertain. V gave up 5 bases and J gave up 16 bases, with 15 bases separating them. CDR1 is SGHAT, CDR2 FQNNGV, per germline. This CDR3 contains 11 residues. The CDR3 coding sequence is TGTGCCAGCAGCCCCTCGCGACTCCCCTTCTTC. Amino acid sequence: CASSPSRLPFF.

This clone came up a few times. This chain connects TRBV5-6 to TRBJ2-7; 8 nucleotides line up with TRBD2. The CDR3 has 17 residues. Per the germline V gene, CDR1 is SGHDT and CDR2 is YYEEEE. V shed 4 bases and J 3 bases; nucleotides not matched to a gene: 15. CDR3 sequence: CASSHILGTSGGYEQYF. CDR3 coding DNA: TGTGCCAGCAGCCATATTTTGGGCACTAGCGGAGGCTACGAGCAGTACTTC.

J is TRBJ2-1 and V is TRBV25-1; tentative D call: TRBD2 (6 bases). The CDR3 is 15 amino acids. V was shortened by 6 bases and J by 8 bases, with 20 bases between the two germline ends. CDR1 and CDR2 from the germline V gene are MGHDK and SYGVNS. The CDR3 protein is CASSATDKGGYEQFF. The CDR3 DNA is TGTGCCAGCAGCGCCACGGATAAGGGAGGATATGAGCAGTTCTTC. The entire variable domain, with the rest obtained from reference TRBV25-1 and TRBJ2-1, is as follows: EADIYQTPRYLVIGTGKKITLECSQTMGHDKMYWYQQDPGMELHLIHYSYGVNSTEKGDLSSESTVSRIRTEHFPLTLESARPSHTSQYLCASSATDKGGYEQFFGPGTRLTVL.

This chain links TRBV12-3 or TRBV12-4 with TRBJ1-2; 7 nucleotides agree with TRBD1. CDR3 length equals 13 residues. V was clipped by 5 bases and J by 4 bases; unmatched bases: 4. The CDR3 sequence is CASSLTGPYGYTF. The CDR3 DNA reads as TGTGCCAGCAGTCTGACAGGGCCCTATGGCTACACCTTC.

The sample holds a few counts of this clone. The chain employs TRBV19 and TRBJ1-5; 7 bases are a match to TRBD1. J lost 1 base, V lost 3 bases, and 3 bases had no gene match. This CDR3 contains 15 residues. Germline lookup yields CDR1 LNHDA and CDR2 SQIVND (reference sequence). CDR3 amino acids: CASSIQQGSNQPQHF. As DNA, the CDR3 is TGTGCCAGTAGTATTCAACAGGGGAGCAATCAGCCCCAGCATTTT.

This chain uses TRBV6-1 with TRBJ1-5; perhaps TRBD1 as D (6 bases). The CDR3 is made up of 14 amino acids. The germline CDR1 and CDR2 sequences are MNHNS and SASEGT. The V and J ends lost 6 bases and 5 bases respectively, with 14 bases between them. The chain's CDR3 is CASSLDRNDQPQHF. CDR3 nucleotide sequence: TGTGCCAGCAGCCTAGACAGGAACGATCAGCCCCAGCATTTT.

This clone was detected only a few times. This chain uses TRBV5-1 with TRBJ1-1, with 8 bases lining up with TRBD1. This CDR3 has 17 residues. V lost 2 bases to trimming and J lost 2 bases; unmatched junction nucleotides: 11. Germline CDR1 and CDR2: SGHRS and YFSETQ. The CDR3 region is CASSFLGQGGLNTEAFF. CDR3 in DNA: TGCGCCAGCAGCTTCCTTGGACAGGGAGGGCTAAACACTGAAGCTTTCTTT.

V usage is TRBV20-1 and J usage is TRBJ1-5, with 8 bases matching TRBD1. CDR3 size: 14 residues. Per germline, CDR1 DFQATT and CDR2 SNEGSKA (reference sequence). V gave up 3 bases and J gave up 5 bases; unmatched junction bases: 6. Here the CDR3 DNA reads TGCAGTGCTAGTTCTACAGGGGGACATCAGCCCCAGCATTTT. This encodes CSASSTGGHQPQHF.

V is TRBV28 and J is TRBJ1-2, with a possible D match to TRBD1 (6 bases). V shed 2 bases and J shed 2 bases, with 9 bases lying between them. This CDR3 spans 14 amino acids. Germline V gene lookup returns CDR1 MDHEN and CDR2 SYDVKM. The CDR3, as DNA: TGTGCCAGCAGTTTAATCGGACAGAACTATGGCTACACCTTC. This sequence encodes CASSLIGQNYGYTF.

The chain combines TRBV27 with TRBJ1-6; 10 bases align to TRBD1. Germline CDR1 reads MNHEY; CDR2 reads SMNVEV (reference sequence). This CDR3 comprises 17 residues. The V segment lost 1 base and the J segment 7 bases; nucleotides outside the gene matches: 7. The CDR3 DNA follows: TGTGCCAGCAGTTTATGGATGGACAGGGGGTACAATTCACCCCTCCACTTT. Its translation is CASSLWMDRGYNSPLHF.

The genes are TRBV6-1 and TRBJ1-2, with 7 bases fitting TRBD1. The CDR3 length is 16 residues. Germline V gives CDR1 MNHNS, CDR2 SASEGT. Losses at the gene ends were 1 base for V and 7 bases for J; bases not matched to a gene: 12. The DNA of the CDR3 is TGTGCCAGCAGTGAAGGGCTGACAGGGTTAGGTGTTGGCTACACCTTC. Translated: CASSEGLTGLGVGYTF.

This chain connects TRBV7-9 to TRBJ2-2, with TRBD2 matching 9 bases. Germline loops: CDR1 SEHNR, CDR2 FQNEAQ (reference sequence). J gave up 1 base and V 5 bases, and 5 bases lay outside the gene matches. The CDR3 extends over 16 amino acids. CDR3 DNA: TGTGCCAGCAGCCCTATAGCGGGGGAGAACACCGGGGAGCTGTTTTTT. Its protein product is CASSPIAGENTGELFF.

This clone was recorded only once. The chain recombines TRBV7-8 with TRBJ1-2; D gene uncertain. This CDR3 region has 12 residues. Trimming removed 5 bases at V and 8 bases at J, with 12 bases between. Germline assignment: CDR1 SGHVS and CDR2 FQNEAQ. The DNA for the CDR3 is TGTGCCAGCAGCCTGAATTGGGAGGGCTACACCTTC. This translates into CASSLNWEGYTF.

This chain connects TRBV3-1 (or the pseudogene TRBV3-2) to TRBJ2-7, with D possibly matching TRBD2 (7 bases). This CDR3 contains 14 residues. CDR1 LGHDT and CDR2 YNNKEL come from the germline V gene (reference sequence). Trimming left V 4 bases short and J 5 bases short, with 15 bases between. The CDR3: CASSRYGGGDEQYF. CDR3 bases: TGTGCCAGCAGCCGATACGGAGGGGGGGACGAGCAGTACTTC.